This TCR beta chain came from a study of long-term antiretroviral therapy in people with HIV. Run at survey level, the immunoSEQ assay was version v3.0. The repertoire was sequenced with immunoSEQ multiplex PCR; TCRdb's copy has only in-frame clones and lacks some. The table includes fewer than 45,000 clones, roughly four fifths detected once. The junction had 5 bases not matched to a gene; V was cut back by 8 bases and J by 0 bases. The CDR3 is 14 amino acids. Germline V gene sequence: CDR1 LNHDA, CDR2 SQIVND (reference sequence). This clonotype was sampled from a man aged 18-30 years with HIV. The chain links TRBV19 to TRBJ2-7; 9 nucleotides line up with TRBD1. Sequencing was performed on unsorted PBMCs, taken 0.3 years after starting antiretroviral therapy. The CDR3 is CASGVTGGSYEQYF. In DNA, the CDR3 is TGTGCCAGTGGGGTGACAGGGGGCTCCTACGAGCAGTACTTC. Variable domain in full (rest from reference TRBV19 and TRBJ2-7): DGGITQSPKYLFRKEGQNVTLSCEQNLNHDAMYWYRQDPGQGLRLIYYSQIVNDFQKGDIAEGYSVSREKKESFPLTVTSAQKNPTAFYLCASGVTGGSYEQYFGPGTRLTVT.